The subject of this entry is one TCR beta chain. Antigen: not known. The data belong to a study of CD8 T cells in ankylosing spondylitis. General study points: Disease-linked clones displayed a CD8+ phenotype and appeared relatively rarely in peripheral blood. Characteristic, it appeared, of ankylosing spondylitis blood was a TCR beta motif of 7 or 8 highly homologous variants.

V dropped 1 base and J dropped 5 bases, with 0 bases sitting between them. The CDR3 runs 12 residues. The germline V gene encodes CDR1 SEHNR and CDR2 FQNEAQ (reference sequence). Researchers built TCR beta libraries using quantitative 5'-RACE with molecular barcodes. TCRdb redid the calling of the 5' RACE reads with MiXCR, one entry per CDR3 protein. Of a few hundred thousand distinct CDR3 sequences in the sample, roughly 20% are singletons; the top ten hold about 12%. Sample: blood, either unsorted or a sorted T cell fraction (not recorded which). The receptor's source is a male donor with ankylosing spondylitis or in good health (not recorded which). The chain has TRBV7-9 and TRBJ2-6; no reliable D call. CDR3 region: CASSLGANVLTF. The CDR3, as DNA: TGTGCCAGCAGCTTAGGGGCCAACGTCCTGACTTTC.